The clone carrying this TCR beta chain showed up just a few times. The antigen remains unidentified. The CDR3 is 11 amino acids. Germline assignment: CDR1 MGHDK and CDR2 SYGVNS. The V and J ends lost 0 bases and 10 bases respectively, with 4 bases between them. The data originate from a study of identical twins. Study findings and constraints: Twins showed weaker excess sharing in their beta out-of-frame sequences. Recombination models fit unrelated individuals' TCR alpha sharing but underestimated twins'. Cross-sectional statistics, not tracking of the same donors, supported the conclusions.

TCRdb re-derived calls from the 5' RACE reads in MiXCR, one entry per CDR3 protein. This table has 600,000 to 800,000 distinct CDR3 sequences, 21% appearing once. The data were also submitted as part of a second study, on T cells expressing NK-cell markers. From that study: These clonotypes, the leaders elsewhere, also led the CD3+CD56-NKG2C+ fraction in a handful of donors.

The J gene is TRBJ2-1, the V gene TRBV25-1; the D is unclear. The sequence was obtained from a woman younger than 30 in good health. The sample taken for sequencing was PBMCs. The DNA of the CDR3 is TGTGCCAGCAGTGAATATCAGGAGCAGTTCTTC. It translates to CASSEYQEQFF.